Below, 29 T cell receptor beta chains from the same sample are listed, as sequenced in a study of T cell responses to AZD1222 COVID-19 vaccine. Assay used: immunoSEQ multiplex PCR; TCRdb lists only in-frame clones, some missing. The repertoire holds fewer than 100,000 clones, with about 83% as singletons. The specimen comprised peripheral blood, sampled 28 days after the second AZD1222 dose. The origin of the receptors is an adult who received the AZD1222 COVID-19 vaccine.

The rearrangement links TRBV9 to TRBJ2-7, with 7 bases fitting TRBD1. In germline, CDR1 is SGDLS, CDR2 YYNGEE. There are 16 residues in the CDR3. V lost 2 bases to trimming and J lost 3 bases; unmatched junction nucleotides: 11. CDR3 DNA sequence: TGTGCCAGCAGCGTCGGACCCGGGACAGTAGGCTACGAGCAGTACTTC. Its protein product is CASSVGPGTVGYEQYF.

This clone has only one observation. CDR3 sequence: CASSPGTGGWYGYTF. In nucleotides, the CDR3 is TGTGCCAGCTCACCCGGGACAGGGGGATGGTATGGCTACACCTTC. The chain is built from TRBV18 and TRBJ1-2; 11 bases line up with TRBD1. The CDR3 has 15 amino acids. The germline V gene has CDR1 KGHSH and CDR2 LQKENI. V shed 3 bases and J 5 bases; nucleotides not matched to a gene: 5. Supplemented by reference TRBV18 and TRBJ1-2, the full variable domain reads NAGVMQNPRHLVRRRGQEARLRCSPMKGHSHVYWYRQLPEEGLKFMVYLQKENIIDESGMPKERFSAEFPKEGPSILRIQQVVRGDSAAYFCASSPGTGGWYGYTFGSGTRLTVV.

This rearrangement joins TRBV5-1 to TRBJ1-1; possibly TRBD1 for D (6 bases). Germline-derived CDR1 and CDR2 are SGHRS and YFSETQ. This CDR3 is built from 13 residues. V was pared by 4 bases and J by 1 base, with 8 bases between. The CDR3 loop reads CASSVQGNTEAFF. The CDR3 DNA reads TGCGCCAGCAGCGTACAGGGGAACACTGAAGCTTTCTTT.

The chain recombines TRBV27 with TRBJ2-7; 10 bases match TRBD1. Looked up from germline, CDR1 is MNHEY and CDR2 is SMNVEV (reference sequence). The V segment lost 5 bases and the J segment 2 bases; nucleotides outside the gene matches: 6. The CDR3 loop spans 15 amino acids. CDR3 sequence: CASSLQGTGAYEQYF. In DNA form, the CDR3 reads TGTGCCAGCAGTCTACAAGGGACAGGGGCCTACGAGCAGTACTTC.

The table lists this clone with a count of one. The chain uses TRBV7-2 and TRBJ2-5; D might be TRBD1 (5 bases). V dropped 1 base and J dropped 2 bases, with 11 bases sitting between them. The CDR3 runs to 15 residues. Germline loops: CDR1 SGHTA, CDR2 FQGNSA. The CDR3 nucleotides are TGTGCCAGCAGCTTAGACTCGACAGCACAAGAGACCCAGTACTTC. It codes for CASSLDSTAQETQYF.

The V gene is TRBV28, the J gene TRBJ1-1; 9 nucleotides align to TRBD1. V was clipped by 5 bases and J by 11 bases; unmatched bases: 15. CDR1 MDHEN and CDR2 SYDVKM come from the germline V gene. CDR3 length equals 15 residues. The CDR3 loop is CASSPSPGTGIRAFF. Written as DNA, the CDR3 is TGTGCCAGCAGTCCCAGTCCCGGGACAGGGATCAGGGCTTTCTTT.

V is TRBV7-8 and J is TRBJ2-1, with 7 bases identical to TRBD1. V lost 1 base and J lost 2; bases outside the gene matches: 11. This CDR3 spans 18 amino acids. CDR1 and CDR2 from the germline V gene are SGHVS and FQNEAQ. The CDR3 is CASSLVARGPPPYNEQFF. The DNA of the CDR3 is TGTGCCAGCAGCTTAGTGGCGAGGGGGCCTCCCCCCTACAATGAGCAGTTCTTC.

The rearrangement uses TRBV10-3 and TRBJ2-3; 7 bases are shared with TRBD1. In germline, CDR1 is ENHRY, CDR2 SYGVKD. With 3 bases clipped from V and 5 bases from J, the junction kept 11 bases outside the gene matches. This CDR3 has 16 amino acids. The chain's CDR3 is CAISERRGTVQDTQYF. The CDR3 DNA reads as TGTGCCATCAGTGAACGAAGAGGGACAGTCCAAGATACGCAGTATTTT.

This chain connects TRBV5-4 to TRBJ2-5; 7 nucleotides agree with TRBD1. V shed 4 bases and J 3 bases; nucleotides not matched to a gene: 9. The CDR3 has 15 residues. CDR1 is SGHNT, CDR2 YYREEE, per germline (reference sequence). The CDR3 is CASSTTGTVKETQYF. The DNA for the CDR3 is TGTGCCAGCAGCACGACCGGGACAGTTAAAGAGACCCAGTACTTC. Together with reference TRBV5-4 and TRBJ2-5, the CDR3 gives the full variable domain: ETGVTQSPTHLIKTRGQQVTLRCSSQSGHNTVSWYQQALGQGPQFIFQYYREEENGRGNFPPRFSGLQFPNYSSELNVNALELDDSALYLCASSTTGTVKETQYFGPGTRLLVL.

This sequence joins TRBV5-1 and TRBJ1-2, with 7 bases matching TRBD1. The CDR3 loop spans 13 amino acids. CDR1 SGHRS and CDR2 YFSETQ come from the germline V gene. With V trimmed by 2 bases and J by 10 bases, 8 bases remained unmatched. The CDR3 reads CASSLGGAVDYTF. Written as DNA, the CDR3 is TGCGCCAGCAGCTTAGGGGGCGCGGTTGACTACACCTTC.

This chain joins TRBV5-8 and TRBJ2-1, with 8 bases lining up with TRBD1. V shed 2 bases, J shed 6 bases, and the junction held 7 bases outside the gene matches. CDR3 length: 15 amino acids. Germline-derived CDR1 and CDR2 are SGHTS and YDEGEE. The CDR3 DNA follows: TGTGCCAGCAGCTTCGGCAGGGGGCTGCTCAATGAGCAGTTCTTC. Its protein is CASSFGRGLLNEQFF.

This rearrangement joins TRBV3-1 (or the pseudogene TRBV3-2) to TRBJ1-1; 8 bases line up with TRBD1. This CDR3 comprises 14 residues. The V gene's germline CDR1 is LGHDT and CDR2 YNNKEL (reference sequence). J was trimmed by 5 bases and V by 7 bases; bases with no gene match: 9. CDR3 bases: TGTGCCAGCACCAACAGGGGGTTCGTAACTGAAGCTTTCTTT. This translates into CASTNRGFVTEAFF.

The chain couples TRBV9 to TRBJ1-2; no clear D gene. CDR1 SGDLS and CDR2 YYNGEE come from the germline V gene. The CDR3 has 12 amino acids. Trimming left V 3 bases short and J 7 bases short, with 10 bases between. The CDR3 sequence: CASSARDGGYTF. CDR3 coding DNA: TGTGCCAGCAGCGCCCGAGACGGTGGCTACACCTTC.

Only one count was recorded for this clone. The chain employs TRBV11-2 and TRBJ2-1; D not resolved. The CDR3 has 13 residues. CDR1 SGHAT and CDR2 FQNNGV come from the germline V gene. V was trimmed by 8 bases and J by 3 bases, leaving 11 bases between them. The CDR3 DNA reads TGTGCCAGCCGCCGCGGCGTCTACAATGAGCAGTTCTTC. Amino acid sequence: CASRRGVYNEQFF.

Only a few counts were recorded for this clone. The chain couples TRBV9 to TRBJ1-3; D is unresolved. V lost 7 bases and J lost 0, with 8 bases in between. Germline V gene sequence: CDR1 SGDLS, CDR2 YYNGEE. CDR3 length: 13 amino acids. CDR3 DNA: TGTGCCAGCGGCGGGAGCTCTGGAAACACCATATATTTT. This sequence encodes CASGGSSGNTIYF.

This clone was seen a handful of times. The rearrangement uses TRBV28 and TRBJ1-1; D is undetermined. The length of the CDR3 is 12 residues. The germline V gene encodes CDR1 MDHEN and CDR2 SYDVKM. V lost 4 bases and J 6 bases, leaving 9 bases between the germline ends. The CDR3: CASSSFIAEAFF. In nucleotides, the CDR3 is TGTGCCAGCAGTTCCTTCATCGCTGAAGCTTTCTTT.

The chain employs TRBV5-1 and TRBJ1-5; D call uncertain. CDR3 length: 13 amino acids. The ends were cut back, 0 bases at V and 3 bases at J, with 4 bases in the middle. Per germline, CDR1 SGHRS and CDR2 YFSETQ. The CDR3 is CASSLGTNQPQHF. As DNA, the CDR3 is TGCGCCAGCAGCTTGGGGACCAATCAGCCCCAGCATTTT.

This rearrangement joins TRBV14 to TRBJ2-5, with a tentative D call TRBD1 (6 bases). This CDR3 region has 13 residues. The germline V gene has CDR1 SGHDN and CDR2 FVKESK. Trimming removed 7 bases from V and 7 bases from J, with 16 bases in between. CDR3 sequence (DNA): TGTGCCAGCACCATACAGGGATCGTGGACCCAGTACTTC. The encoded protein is CASTIQGSWTQYF.

The CDR3 DNA reads as TGTGCCAGCACCGCCCAGGCAGATACGCAGTATTTT. This encodes CASTAQADTQYF. V and J are TRBV28 and TRBJ2-3; no definite D call. The germline V gene encodes CDR1 MDHEN and CDR2 SYDVKM. Trimming removed 7 bases from V and 4 bases from J, with 9 bases in between. CDR3 size: 12 residues.

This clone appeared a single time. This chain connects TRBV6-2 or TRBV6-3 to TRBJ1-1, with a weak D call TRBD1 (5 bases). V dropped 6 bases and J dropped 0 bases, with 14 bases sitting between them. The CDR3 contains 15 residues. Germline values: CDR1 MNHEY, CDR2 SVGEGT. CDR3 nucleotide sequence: TGTGCCAGCAGCAGAGGGGCGGGAATGAACACTGAAGCTTTCTTT. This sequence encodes CASSRGAGMNTEAFF.

This chain's CDR3 is CASSSAEAFF. The CDR3 DNA reads TGTGCCAGCAGTTCGGCTGAAGCTTTCTTT. The chain is built from TRBV12-3 or TRBV12-4 and TRBJ1-1; unclear D gene. The CDR3 length is 10 residues. Trimming cost V 4 bases and J 6 bases, with 3 bases left between them.

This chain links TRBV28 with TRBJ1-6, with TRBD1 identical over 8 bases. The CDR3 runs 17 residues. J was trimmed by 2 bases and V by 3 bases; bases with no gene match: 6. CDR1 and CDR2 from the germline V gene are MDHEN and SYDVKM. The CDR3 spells CASSLRQGRTYNSPLHF. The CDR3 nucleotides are TGTGCCAGCAGTTTGAGACAGGGGAGAACCTATAATTCACCCCTCCACTTT.

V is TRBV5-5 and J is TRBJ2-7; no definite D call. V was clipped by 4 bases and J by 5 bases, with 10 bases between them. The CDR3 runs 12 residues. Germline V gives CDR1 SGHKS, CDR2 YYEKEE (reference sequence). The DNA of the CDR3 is TGTGCCAGCAGCCGGAACGCCGACGAGCAGTACTTC. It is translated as CASSRNADEQYF.

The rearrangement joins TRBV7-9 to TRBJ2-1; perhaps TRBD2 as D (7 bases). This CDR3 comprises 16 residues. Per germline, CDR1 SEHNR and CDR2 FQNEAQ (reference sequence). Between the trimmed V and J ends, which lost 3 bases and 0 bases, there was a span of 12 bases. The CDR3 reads CASSFFRGGSYNEQFF. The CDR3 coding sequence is TGTGCCAGCAGCTTCTTTAGGGGGGGCTCCTACAATGAGCAGTTCTTC.

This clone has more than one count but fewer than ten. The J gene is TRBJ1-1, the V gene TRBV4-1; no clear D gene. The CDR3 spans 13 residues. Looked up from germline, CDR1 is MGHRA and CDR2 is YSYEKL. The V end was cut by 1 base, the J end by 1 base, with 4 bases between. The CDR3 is CASSQGTNTEAFF. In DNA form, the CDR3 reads TGCGCCAGCAGCCAAGGGACGAACACTGAAGCTTTCTTT.

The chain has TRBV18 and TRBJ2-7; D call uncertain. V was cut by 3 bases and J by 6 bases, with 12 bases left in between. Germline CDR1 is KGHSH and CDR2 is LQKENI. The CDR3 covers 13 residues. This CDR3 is CASSPPGFGEQYF. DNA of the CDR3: TGTGCCAGCTCACCGCCCGGCTTCGGCGAGCAGTACTTC.

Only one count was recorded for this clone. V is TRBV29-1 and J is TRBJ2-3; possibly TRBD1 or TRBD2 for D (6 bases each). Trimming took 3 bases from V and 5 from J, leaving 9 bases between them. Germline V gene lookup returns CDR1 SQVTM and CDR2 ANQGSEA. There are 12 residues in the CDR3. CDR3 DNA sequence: TGCAGCGTTGATAGGGGGGAAGATACGCAGTATTTT. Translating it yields CSVDRGEDTQYF.

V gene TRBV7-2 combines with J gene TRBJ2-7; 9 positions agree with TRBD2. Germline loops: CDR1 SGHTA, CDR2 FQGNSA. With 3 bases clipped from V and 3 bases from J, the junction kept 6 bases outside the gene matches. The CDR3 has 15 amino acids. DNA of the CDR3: TGTGCCAGCAGCTTTGCGGCGGGGGGGAACTACGAGCAGTACTTC. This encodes CASSFAAGGNYEQYF.

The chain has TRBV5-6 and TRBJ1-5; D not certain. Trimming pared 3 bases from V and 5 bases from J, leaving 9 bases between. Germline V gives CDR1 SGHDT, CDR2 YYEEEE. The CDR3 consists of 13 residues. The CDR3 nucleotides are TGTGCCAGCAGCTCGGGAGGCCATCAGCCCCAGCATTTT. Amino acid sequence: CASSSGGHQPQHF.